This TCR beta chain is drawn from a study of T cells in Graves' hyperthyroidism and ophthalmopathy. General study results and limits: Ophthalmopathy was distinguished from stable hyperthyroidism by 13 V-J signatures. Prediction of ophthalmopathy progression came a median about 6 months pre-onset. Most expanded thyroid clonotypes above 0.001 also appeared in blood.

Researchers took RNA transcripts and amplified the TCR beta CDR3 regions from them. Carried out on the TCR CDR3, a first-round RT-PCR used the HTBI primer set. TCRdb itself ran the multiplex PCR reads through MiXCR, one entry per CDR3 protein. The sample contains fewer than 500,000 distinct CDR3 sequences, roughly 13% of which appear only once. Aged 18 to 65, the patients had hyperthyroidism that was newly diagnosed and had lasted under 2 months. This CDR3 contains 19 residues. In germline, CDR1 is DFQATT, CDR2 SNEGSKA (reference sequence). J gave up 2 bases and V 1 base, and 13 bases lay outside the gene matches. At least ten counts were recorded for this clonotype. The antigen is unknown.

This chain connects TRBV20-1 to TRBJ2-3, with 12 bases aligning to TRBD2. The clonotype was recovered from a man aged 25-45 years with Graves' hyperthyroidism that later progressed to Graves' ophthalmopathy. Specimen: blood. In DNA, the CDR3 is TGCAGTGCTAGAGCCGGGACTCCCCGACTAGCGGGGGACACAGATACGCAGTATTTT. This codes for CSARAGTPRLAGDTDTQYF.